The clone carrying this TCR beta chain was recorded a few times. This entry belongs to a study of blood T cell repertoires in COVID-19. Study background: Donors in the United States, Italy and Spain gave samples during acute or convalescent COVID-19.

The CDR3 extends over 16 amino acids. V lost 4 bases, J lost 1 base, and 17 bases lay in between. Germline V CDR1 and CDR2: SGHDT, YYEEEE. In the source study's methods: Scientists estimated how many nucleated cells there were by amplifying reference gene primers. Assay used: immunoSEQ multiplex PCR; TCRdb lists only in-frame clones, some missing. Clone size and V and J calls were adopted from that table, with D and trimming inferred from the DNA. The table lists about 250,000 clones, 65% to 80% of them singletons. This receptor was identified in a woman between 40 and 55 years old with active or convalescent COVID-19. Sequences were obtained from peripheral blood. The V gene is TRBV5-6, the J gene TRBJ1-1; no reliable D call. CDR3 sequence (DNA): TGTGCCAGCAGCCAAATTGGAGGACGTCAGAACACTGAAGCTTTCTTT. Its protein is CASSQIGGRQNTEAFF.